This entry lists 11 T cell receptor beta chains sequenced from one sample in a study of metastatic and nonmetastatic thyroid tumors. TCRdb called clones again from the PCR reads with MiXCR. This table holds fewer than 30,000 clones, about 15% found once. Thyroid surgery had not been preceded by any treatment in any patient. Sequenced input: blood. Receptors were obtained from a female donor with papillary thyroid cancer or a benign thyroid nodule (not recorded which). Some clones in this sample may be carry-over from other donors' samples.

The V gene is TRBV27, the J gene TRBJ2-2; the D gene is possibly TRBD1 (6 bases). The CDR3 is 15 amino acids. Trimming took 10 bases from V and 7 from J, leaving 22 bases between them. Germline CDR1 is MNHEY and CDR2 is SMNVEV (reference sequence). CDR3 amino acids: CATRTGSMLVGELFF. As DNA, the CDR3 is TGTGCCACCCGAACAGGGAGCATGTTAGTCGGGGAGCTGTTTTTT.

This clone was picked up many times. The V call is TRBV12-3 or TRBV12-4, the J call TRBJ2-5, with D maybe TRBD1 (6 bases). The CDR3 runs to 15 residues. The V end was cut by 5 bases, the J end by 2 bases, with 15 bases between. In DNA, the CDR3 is TGTGCCAGCAGTGGCCGGGAACAGGGTCAAGAGACCCAGTACTTC. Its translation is CASSGREQGQETQYF.

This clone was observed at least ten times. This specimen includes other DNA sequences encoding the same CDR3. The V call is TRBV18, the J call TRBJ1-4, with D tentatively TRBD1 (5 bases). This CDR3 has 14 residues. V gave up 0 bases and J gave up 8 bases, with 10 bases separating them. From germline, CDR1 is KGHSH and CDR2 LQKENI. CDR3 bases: TGTGCCAGCTCACCACCCCAGGGTGGAGAAAAACTGTTTTTT. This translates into CASSPPQGGEKLFF. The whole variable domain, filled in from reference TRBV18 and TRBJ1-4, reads NAGVMQNPRHLVRRRGQEARLRCSPMKGHSHVYWYRQLPEEGLKFMVYLQKENIIDESGMPKERFSAEFPKEGPSILRIQQVVRGDSAAYFCASSPPQGGEKLFFGSGTQLSVL.

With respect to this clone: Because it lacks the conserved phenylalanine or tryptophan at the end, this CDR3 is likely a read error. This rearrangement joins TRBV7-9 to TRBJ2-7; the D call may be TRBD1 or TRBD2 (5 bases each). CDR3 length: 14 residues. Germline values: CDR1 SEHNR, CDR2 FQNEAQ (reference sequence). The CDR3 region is CAISPSGRPYEQYS. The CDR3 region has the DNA TGTGCCATCAGCCCCTCGGGACGCCCCTACGAGCAGTACTCC.

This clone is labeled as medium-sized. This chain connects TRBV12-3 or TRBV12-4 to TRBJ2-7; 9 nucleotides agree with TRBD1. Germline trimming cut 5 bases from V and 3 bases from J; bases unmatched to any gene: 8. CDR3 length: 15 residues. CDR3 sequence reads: CASSPPGQGLYEQYF. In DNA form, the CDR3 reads TGTGCCAGCAGTCCCCCGGGACAGGGCCTCTACGAGCAGTACTTC.

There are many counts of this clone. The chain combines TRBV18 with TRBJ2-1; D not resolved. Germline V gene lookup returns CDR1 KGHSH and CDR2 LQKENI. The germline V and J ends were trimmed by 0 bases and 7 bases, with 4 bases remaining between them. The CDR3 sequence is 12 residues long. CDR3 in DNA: TGTGCCAGCTCACCACCCACAAATGAGCAGTTCTTC. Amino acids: CASSPPTNEQFF. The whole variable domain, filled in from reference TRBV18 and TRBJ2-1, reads NAGVMQNPRHLVRRRGQEARLRCSPMKGHSHVYWYRQLPEEGLKFMVYLQKENIIDESGMPKERFSAEFPKEGPSILRIQQVVRGDSAAYFCASSPPTNEQFFGPGTRLTVL.

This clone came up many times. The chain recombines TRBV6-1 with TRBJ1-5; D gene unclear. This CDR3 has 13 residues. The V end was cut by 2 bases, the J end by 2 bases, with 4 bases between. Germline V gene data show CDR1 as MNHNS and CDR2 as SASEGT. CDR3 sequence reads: CASSERGNQPQHF. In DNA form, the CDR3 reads TGTGCCAGCAGTGAACGCGGCAATCAGCCCCAGCATTTT.

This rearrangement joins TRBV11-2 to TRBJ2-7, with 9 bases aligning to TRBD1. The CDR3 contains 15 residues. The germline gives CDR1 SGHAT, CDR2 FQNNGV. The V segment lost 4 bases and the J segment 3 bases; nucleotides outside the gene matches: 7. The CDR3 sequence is CASSSVGQGYYEQYF. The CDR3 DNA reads TGTGCCAGCAGCTCCGTGGGACAGGGATACTACGAGCAGTACTTC.

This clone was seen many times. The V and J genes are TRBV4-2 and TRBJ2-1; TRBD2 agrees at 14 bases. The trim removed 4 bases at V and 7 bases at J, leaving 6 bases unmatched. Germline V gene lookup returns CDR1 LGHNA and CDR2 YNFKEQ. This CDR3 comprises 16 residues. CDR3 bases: TGTGCCAGCAGCCCGGGACTAGCGGGAGTTGGGAATGAGCAGTTCTTC. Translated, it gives CASSPGLAGVGNEQFF.

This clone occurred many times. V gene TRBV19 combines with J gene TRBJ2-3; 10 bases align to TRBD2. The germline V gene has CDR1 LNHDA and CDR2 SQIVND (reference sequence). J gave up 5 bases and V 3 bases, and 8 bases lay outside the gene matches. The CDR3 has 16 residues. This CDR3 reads CASSMRLAGARDTQYF. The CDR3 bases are TGTGCCAGTAGTATGCGCCTAGCGGGAGCTCGAGATACGCAGTATTTT. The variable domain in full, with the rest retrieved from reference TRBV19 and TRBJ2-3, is DGGITQSPKYLFRKEGQNVTLSCEQNLNHDAMYWYRQDPGQGLRLIYYSQIVNDFQKGDIAEGYSVSREKKESFPLTVTSAQKNPTAFYLCASSMRLAGARDTQYFGPGTRLTVL.

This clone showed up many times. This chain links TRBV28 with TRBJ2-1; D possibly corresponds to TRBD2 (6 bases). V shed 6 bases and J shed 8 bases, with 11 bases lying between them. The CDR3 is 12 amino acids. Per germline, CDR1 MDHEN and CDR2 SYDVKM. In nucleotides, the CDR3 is TGTGCCAGCAGCTCTGGAGGGGATGAGCAGTTCTTC. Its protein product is CASSSGGDEQFF.